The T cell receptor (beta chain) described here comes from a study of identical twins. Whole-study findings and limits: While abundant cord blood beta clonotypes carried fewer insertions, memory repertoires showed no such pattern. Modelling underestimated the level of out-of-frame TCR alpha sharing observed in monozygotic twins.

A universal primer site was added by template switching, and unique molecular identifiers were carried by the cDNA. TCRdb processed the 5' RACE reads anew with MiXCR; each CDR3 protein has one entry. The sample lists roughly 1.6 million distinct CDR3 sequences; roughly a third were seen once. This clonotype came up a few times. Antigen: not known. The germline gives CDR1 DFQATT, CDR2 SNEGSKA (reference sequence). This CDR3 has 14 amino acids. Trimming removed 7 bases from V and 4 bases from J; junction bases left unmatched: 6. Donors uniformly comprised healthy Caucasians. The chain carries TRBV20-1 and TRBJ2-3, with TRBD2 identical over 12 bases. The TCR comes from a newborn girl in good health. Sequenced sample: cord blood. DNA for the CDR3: TGCAGTGAAGGACTAGCGGGGAATGCAGATACGCAGTATTTT. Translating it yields CSEGLAGNADTQYF.